The clone carrying this T cell receptor beta chain was seen a few times. Its antigen is still unknown. In the ophthalmopathy cohort, Clinical Activity Score was at least 3, NOSPECS grade at least 4, and duration under 3 months. Fresh peripheral blood, around 9.3 ml of it, supplied the PBMCs. TCR beta CDR3 region amplification was performed from RNA transcripts. TCR CDR3 underwent first-round RT-PCR with the HTBI primer set. One entry per CDR3 protein results from TCRdb running MiXCR on the multiplex PCR reads. The sample holds roughly 500,000 distinct CDR3 sequences, approximately 23% seen once. The J segment lost 4 bases and the V segment lost 6 bases, leaving 7 bases of the junction unmatched. The CDR3 is 15 residues long. Germline CDR1 and CDR2: MNHEY and SVGEGT. This record belongs to a study of T cells in Graves' hyperthyroidism and ophthalmopathy. The study, taken as a whole, reports: The blood repertoire included most of the expanded thyroid clonotypes above 0.001.

The sample consisted of blood. The chain joins TRBV6-2 or TRBV6-3 to TRBJ1-5; 9 nucleotides align to TRBD1. The sequence came from a woman in her seventies with Graves' ophthalmopathy. CDR3 amino acids: CASSPMTGGNQPQHF. The CDR3 coding sequence is TGTGCCAGCAGCCCAATGACAGGGGGTAATCAGCCCCAGCATTTT.